This T cell receptor beta chain came from a study of T cells after yellow fever vaccination. In the study overall: Some fractions had low cell numbers, and these were prepared with SMART-Seq v4 Ultra Low Input.

This clonotype occurred many times. What it binds is not known. The CDR3 is 15 residues long. Unmatched junction bases numbered 1, after V lost 3 bases and J lost 0 bases. TCRdb analysed the 5' RACE reads with MiXCR anew, one entry per CDR3 protein. The sample has roughly 63,000 distinct CDR3 sequences, 6% to 7.5% seen once; the top ten hold roughly a third. Findings and caveats of the study: The presence of abundant clonotypes contaminating from the bulk population was possible in FACS-sorted repertoires. Clonotypes shared by both compartments, CD4 and CD8, made up a small share. Clones that expanded after primary vaccination mostly reappeared after the booster (just under 98% CD4, about 91% CD8).

The sequencing here drew on CD8+ T cells sorted from PBMCs, taken 15 days after the yellow fever booster vaccination. The chain combines TRBV12-3 or TRBV12-4 with TRBJ2-3, with 9 bases matching TRBD2. The receptor's source is a man in his thirties or forties who received the YFV17D yellow fever vaccine. The CDR3 loop reads CASSFTSGSTDTQYF. The CDR3 DNA follows: TGTGCCAGCAGTTTTACTAGCGGGAGCACAGATACGCAGTATTTT.